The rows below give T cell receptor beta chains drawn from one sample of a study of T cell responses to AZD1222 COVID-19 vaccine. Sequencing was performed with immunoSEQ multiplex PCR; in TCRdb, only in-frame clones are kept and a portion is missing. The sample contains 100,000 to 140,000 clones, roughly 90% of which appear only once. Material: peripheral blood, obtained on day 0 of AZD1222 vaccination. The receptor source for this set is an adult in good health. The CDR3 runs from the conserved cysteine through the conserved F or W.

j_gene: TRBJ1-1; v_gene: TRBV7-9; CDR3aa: CASSTTGWTEAFF
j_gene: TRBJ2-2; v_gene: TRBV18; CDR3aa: CASSAAQTGELFF
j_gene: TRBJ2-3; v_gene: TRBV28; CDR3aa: CASRAWTGVTDTQYF
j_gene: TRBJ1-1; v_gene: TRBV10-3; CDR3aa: CAISPTGDTEAFF
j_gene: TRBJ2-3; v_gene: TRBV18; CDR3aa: CASSPGLARDTQYF
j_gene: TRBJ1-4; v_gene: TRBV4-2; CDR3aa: CASSTTLRQGGEKLFF
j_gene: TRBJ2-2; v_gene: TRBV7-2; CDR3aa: CASSLVTGIGELFF
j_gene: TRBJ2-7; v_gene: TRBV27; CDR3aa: CASCSRDCYEQYF
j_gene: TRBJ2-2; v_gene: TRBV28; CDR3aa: CASSLASGTGELFF
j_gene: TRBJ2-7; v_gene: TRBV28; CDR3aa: CASSSPGSLSYEQYF
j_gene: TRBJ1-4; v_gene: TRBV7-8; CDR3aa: CASSLVGRESEKLFF
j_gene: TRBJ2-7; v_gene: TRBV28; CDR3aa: CASRPGQNYEQYF
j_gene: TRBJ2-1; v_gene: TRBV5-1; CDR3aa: CASSLEGLAGGSNEQFF
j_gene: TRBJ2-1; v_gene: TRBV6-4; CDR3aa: CASRDQAGNEQFF
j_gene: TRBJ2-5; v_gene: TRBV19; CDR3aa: CASSTQGGLETQYF
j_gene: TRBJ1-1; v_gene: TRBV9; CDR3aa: CASSASGELAFF
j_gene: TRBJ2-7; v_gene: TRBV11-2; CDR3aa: CASSVRGGRIAQYF
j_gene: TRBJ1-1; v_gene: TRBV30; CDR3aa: CAWSPRDRAVMNTEAFF
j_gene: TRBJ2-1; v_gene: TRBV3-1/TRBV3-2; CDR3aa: CASTPRLAGAVGQFF
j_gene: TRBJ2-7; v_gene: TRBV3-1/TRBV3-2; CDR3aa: CASSFSGSRTYEQYF
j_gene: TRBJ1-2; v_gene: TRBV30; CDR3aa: CAWRSLKANYGYTF
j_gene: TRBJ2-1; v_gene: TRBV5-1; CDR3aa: CASSVLVASYNEQFF
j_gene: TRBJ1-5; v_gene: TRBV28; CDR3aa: CASEGQAAGPQHF
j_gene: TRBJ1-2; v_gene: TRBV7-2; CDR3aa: CASSTGFRGNYGYTF
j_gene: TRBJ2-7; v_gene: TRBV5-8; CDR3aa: CASSFGGTYEQYF
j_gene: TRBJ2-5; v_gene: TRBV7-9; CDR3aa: CASSLRRGGETQYF
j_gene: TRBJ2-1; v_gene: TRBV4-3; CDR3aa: CASSRGLPGYEQFF
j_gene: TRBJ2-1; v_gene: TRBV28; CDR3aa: CASSHYRDHNEQFF
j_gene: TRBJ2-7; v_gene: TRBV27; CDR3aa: CASSLGQPDRRVQYF
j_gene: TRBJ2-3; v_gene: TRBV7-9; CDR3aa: CASSLGLGVGDTQYF
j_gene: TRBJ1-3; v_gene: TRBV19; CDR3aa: CASSFGPSGNTIYF
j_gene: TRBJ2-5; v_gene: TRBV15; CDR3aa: CATSNGDKETQYF
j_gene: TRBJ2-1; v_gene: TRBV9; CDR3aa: CASGLGLAGVEQFF
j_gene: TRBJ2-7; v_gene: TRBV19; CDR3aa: CASGDRGFPLYEQYF
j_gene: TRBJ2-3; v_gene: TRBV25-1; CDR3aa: CASSELSSGTLSTDTQYF
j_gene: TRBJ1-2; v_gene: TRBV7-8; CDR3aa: CASSLVSDLRGYGYTF
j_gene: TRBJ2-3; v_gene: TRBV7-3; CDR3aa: CASSLMGLAGTDTQYF
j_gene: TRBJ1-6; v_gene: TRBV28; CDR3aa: CASIIGGSSYNSPLHF
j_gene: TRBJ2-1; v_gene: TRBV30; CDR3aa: CAWSVGESSYNEQFF
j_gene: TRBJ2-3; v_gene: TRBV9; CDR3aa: CASSVAEGTQYF
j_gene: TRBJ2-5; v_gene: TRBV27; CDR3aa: CASSFTGSQETQYF
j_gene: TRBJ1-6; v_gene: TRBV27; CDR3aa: CASSLDRGQSPLHF
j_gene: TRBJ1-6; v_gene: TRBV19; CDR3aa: CASRTGELDNSPLHF
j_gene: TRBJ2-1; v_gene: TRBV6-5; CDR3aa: CASSSTGSSYNEQFF
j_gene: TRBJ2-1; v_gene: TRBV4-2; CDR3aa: CASSQGGLAGVSYNEQFF
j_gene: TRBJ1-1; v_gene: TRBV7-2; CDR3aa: CASSYRVGTEAFF
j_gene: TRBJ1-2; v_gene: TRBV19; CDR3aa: CASSMRDRGLGYTF
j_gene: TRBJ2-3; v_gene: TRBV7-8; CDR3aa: CASSVDNTDTQYF
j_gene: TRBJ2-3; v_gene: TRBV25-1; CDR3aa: CASSPASGTSTDTQYF
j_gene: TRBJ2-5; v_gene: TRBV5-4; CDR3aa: CASSLGAGGEETQYF
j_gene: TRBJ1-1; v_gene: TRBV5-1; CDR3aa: CASRTSVGGITEAFF
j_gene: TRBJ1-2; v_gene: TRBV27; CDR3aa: CASSSRTGGPSGYTF
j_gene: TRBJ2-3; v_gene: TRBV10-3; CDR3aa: CAISGGTQLTDTQYF
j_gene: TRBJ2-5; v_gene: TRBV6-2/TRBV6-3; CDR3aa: CASSYLPGTGETQYF
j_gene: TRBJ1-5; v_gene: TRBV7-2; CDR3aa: CASSLLSYSNQPQHF
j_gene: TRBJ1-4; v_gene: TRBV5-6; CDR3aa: CASSRTGENEKLFF
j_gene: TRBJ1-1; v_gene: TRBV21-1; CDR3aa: CASSQNQRSEAFF